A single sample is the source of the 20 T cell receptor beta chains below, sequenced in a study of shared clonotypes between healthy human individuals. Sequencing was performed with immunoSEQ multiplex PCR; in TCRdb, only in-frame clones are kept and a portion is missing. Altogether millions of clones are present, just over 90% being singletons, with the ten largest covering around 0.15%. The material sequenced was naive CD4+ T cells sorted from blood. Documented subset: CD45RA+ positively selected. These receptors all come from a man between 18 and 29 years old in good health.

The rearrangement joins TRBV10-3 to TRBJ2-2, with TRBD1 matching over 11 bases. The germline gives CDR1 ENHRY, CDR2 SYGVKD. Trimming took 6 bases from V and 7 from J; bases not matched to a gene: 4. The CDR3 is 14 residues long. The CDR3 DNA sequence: TGTGCCATCAGGGGACAGGGGGAGAGCGGGGAGCTGTTTTTT. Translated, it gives CAIRGQGESGELFF.

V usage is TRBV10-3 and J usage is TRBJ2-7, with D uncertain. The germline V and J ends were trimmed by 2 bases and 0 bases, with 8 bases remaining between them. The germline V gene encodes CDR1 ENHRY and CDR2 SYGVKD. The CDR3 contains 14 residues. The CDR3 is CAISEGENSYEQYF. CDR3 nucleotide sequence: TGTGCCATCAGTGAGGGCGAAAACTCCTACGAGCAGTACTTC.

CDR3 coding DNA: TGCGCCAGCAGCCAGACCGGGACGGGGAACTACGAGCAGTACTTC. It codes for CASSQTGTGNYEQYF. The rearrangement uses TRBV4-3 and TRBJ2-7; either TRBD1 or TRBD2 may supply D (5 bases each). Between the trimmed V and J ends, which lost 3 bases and 3 bases, there was a span of 15 bases. Germline V lookup: CDR1 LGHNA, CDR2 YSLEER. The CDR3 totals 15 residues.

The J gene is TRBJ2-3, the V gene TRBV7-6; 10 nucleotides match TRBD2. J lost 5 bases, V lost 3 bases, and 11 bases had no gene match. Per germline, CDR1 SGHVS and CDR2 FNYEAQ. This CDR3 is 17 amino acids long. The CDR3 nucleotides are TGTGCCAGCAGCTTTGACCCGGGGGTAGCGGGAGGAGATACGCAGTATTTT. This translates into CASSFDPGVAGGDTQYF.

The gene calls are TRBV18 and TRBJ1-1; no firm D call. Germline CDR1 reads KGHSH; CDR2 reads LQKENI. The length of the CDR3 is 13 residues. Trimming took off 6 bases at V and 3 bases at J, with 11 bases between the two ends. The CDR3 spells CASSTGRDTEAFF. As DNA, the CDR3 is TGTGCCAGCTCCACGGGCAGAGACACTGAAGCTTTCTTT.

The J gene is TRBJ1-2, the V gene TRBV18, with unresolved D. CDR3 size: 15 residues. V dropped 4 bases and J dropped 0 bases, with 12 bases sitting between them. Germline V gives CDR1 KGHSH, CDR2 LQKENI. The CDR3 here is CASSRASLANYGYTF. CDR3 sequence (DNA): TGTGCCAGCTCACGGGCGAGCCTTGCTAACTATGGCTACACCTTC.

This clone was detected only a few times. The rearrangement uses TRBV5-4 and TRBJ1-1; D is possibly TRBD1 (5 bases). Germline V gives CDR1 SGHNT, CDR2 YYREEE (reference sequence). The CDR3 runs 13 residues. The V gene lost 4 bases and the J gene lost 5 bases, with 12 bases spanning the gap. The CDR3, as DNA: TGTGCCAGCAGCGTGGTGGGGGGTACTGAAGCTTTCTTT. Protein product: CASSVVGGTEAFF. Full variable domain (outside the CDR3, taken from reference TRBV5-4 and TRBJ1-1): ETGVTQSPTHLIKTRGQQVTLRCSSQSGHNTVSWYQQALGQGPQFIFQYYREEENGRGNFPPRFSGLQFPNYSSELNVNALELDDSALYLCASSVVGGTEAFFGQGTRLTVV.

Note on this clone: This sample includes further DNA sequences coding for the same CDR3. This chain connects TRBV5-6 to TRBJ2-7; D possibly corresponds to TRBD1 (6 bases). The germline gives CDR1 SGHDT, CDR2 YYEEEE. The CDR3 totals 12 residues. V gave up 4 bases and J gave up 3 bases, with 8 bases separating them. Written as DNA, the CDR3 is TGTGCCAGCAGCCAGGACAGCTACGAGCAGTACTTC. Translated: CASSQDSYEQYF.

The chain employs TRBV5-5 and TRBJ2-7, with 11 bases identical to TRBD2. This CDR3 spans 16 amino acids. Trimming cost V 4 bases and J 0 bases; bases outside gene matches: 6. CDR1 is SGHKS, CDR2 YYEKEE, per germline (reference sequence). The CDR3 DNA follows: TGTGCCAGCAGCCCCGGACTAGCGGGCAGCTCCTACGAGCAGTACTTC. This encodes CASSPGLAGSSYEQYF.

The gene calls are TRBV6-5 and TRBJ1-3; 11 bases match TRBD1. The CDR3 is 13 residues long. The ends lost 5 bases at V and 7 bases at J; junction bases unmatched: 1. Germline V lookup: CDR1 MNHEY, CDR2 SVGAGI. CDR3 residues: CASSGTGGNTIYF. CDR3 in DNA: TGTGCCAGCAGTGGGACAGGGGGGAACACCATATATTTT.

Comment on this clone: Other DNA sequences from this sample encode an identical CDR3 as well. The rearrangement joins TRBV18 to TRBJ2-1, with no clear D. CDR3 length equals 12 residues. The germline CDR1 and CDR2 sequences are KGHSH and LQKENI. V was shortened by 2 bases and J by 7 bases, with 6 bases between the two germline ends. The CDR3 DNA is TGTGCCAGCTCACCAGGCCCGAATGAGCAGTTCTTC. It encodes CASSPGPNEQFF. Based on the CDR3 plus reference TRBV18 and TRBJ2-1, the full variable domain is NAGVMQNPRHLVRRRGQEARLRCSPMKGHSHVYWYRQLPEEGLKFMVYLQKENIIDESGMPKERFSAEFPKEGPSILRIQQVVRGDSAAYFCASSPGPNEQFFGPGTRLTVL.

This chain's CDR3 is CASSDSPGNPVGTQHF. The CDR3 nucleotides read TGTGCCAGCAGTGACTCGCCAGGTAACCCAGTTGGGACCCAGCATTTT. V is TRBV6-4 and J is TRBJ1-5; D remains unclear. V lost 0 bases and J 11 bases, leaving 20 bases between the germline ends. The CDR3 sequence is 16 residues long. Germline lookup yields CDR1 MRHNA and CDR2 SNTAGT.

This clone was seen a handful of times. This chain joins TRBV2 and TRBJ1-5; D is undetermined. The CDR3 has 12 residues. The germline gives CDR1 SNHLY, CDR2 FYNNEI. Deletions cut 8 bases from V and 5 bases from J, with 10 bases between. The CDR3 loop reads CASQDGYQPQHF. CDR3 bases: TGTGCCAGCCAGGACGGTTATCAGCCCCAGCATTTT. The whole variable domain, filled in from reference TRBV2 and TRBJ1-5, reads EPEVTQTPSHQVTQMGQEVILRCVPISNHLYFYWYRQILGQKVEFLVSFYNNEISEKSEIFDDQFSVERPDGSNFTLKIRSTKLEDSAMYFCASQDGYQPQHFGDGTRLSIL.

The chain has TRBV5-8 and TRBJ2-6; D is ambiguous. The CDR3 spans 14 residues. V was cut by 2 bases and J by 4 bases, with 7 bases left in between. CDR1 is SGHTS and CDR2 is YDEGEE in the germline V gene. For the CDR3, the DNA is TGTGCCAGCAGCTTACGAACCGGGGCCAACGTCCTGACTTTC. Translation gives CASSLRTGANVLTF. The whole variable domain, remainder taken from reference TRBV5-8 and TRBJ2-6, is EAGVTQSPTHLIKTRGQQATLRCSPISGHTSVYWYQQALGLGLQFLLWYDEGEERNRGNFPPRFSGRQFPNYSSELNVNALELEDSALYLCASSLRTGANVLTFGAGSRLTVL.

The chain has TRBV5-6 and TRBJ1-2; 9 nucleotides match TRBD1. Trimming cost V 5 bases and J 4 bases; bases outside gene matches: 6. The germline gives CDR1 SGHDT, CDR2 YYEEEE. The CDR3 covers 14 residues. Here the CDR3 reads CASSPGQGRYGYTF. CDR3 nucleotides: TGTGCCAGCAGTCCGGGACAGGGACGCTATGGCTACACCTTC.

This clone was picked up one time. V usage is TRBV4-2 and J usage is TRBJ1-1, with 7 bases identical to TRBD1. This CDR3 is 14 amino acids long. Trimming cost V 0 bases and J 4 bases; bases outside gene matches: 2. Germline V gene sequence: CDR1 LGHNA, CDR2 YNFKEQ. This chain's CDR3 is CASSQEPGGTEAFF. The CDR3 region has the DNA TGTGCCAGCAGCCAAGAACCAGGGGGCACTGAAGCTTTCTTT.

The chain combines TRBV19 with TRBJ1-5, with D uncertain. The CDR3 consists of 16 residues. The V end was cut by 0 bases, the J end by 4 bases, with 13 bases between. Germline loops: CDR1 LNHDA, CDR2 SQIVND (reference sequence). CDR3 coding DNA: TGTGCCAGTAGTATAGAGGGCAGTCTTAGTAATCAGCCCCAGCATTTT. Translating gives CASSIEGSLSNQPQHF.

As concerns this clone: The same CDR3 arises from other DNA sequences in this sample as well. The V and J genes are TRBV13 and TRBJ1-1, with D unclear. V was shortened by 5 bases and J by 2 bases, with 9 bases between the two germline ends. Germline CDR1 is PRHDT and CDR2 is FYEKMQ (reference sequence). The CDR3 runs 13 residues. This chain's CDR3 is CASSRTGNTEAFF. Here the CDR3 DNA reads TGTGCCAGCAGCCGGACGGGAAACACTGAAGCTTTCTTT.

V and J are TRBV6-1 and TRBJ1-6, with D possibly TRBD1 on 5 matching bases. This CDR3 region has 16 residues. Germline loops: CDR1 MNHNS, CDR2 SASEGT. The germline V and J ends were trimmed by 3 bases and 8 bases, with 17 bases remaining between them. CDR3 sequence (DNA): TGTGCCAGCAGTGAGATGTGGTCATGGGGGGATTCACCCCTCCACTTT. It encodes CASSEMWSWGDSPLHF.

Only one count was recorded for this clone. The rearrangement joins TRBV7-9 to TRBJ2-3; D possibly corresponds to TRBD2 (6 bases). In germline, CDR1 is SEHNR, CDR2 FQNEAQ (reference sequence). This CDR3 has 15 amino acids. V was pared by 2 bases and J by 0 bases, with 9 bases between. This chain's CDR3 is CASSLRRGSTDTQYF. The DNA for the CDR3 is TGTGCCAGCAGCTTAAGGCGGGGCAGCACAGATACGCAGTATTTT.